The 28 T cell receptor beta chains presented below share a single source sample, sequenced in a study of identical twins. TCRdb reprocessed the 5' RACE reads with MiXCR, giving one entry per CDR3 protein. There are 310,000 or so distinct CDR3 sequences in the sample; 8.5% to 9.5% occur only once, and approximately 7% lies in the top ten. This same sample was also part of a study on yellow fever vaccine responses in identical twins.

Sequenced input: CD8+ T cells sorted from blood. The receptors were sampled from a woman between 18 and 30 years old in good health.

This clonotype has a count of ten or more. The CDR3 DNA sequence: TGTGCCAGCAGCCTAGGGGGCAGGGGCCAGCCCCAGCATTTT. Amino acids: CASSLGGRGQPQHF. The chain couples TRBV27 to TRBJ1-5, with 7 bases that match TRBD1. The V gene's germline CDR1 is MNHEY and CDR2 SMNVEV (reference sequence). V was clipped by 6 bases and J by 7 bases; unmatched bases: 9. The CDR3 sequence is 14 residues long.

This clonotype was detected only a few times. CDR3 sequence: CASSLVTQGAGGYTF. In nucleotides, the CDR3 is TGTGCCAGCAGCTTAGTGACACAGGGGGCTGGTGGCTACACCTTC. The chain couples TRBV7-2 to TRBJ1-2, with TRBD1 identical over 9 bases. Looked up from germline, CDR1 is SGHTA and CDR2 is FQGNSA. The CDR3 has 15 residues. V was pared by 1 base and J by 7 bases, with 7 bases of the junction left unmatched.

This clonotype was observed a few times. The V call is TRBV2, the J call TRBJ2-7; D possibly uses TRBD1 or TRBD2 (5 bases each). The germline V gene encodes CDR1 SNHLY and CDR2 FYNNEI. There are 10 residues in the CDR3. V gave up 5 bases and J gave up 7 bases, with 6 bases separating them. CDR3 bases: TGTGCCAGCAGTTGGGGGGAGCAGTACTTC. This translates into CASSWGEQYF.

The chain employs TRBV7-9 and TRBJ2-3; either TRBD1 or TRBD2 may supply D (5 bases each). The germline V gene encodes CDR1 SEHNR and CDR2 FQNEAQ (reference sequence). This CDR3 spans 15 amino acids. V lost 8 bases and J lost 4, with 19 bases in between. CDR3 nucleotides: TGTGCCAGCCCCGCGCCAAGTCGGGGCTCAGATACGCAGTATTTT. It translates to CASPAPSRGSDTQYF. The full variable domain, completed using reference TRBV7-9 and TRBJ2-3, is DTGVSQNPRHKITKRGQNVTFRCDPISEHNRLYWYRQTLGQGPEFLTYFQNEAQLEKSRLLSDRFSAERPKGSFSTLEIQRTEQGDSAMYLCASPAPSRGSDTQYFGPGTRLTVL.

This clonotype came up once. Possible read error: a much larger clone is one base away. V is TRBV7-9 and J is TRBJ2-3; D possibly corresponds to TRBD2 (6 bases). Germline V CDR1 and CDR2: SEHNR, FQNEAQ (reference sequence). Trimming shortened V by 9 bases and J by 2 bases, and 12 bases separated the two germline ends. The CDR3 covers 13 residues. Here the CDR3 reads CARSTGVTDTQYF. The CDR3 nucleotides are TGTGCCAGGAGCACGGGGGTCACAGATACGCAGTATTTT.

This clonotype has ten or more counts. J is TRBJ2-5 and V is TRBV5-1; 7 positions agree with TRBD1. V was pared by 4 bases and J by 1 base, with 13 bases of the junction left unmatched. CDR1 is SGHRS, CDR2 YFSETQ, per germline. CDR3 length: 17 residues. In DNA, the CDR3 is TGCGCCAGCAGCCGACCGACAGGACAGGTCGTCCAAGAGACCCAGTACTTC. Translating it yields CASSRPTGQVVQETQYF.

This clonotype was detected ten times or more. The chain recombines TRBV28 with TRBJ2-7; no definite D call. Trimming removed 3 bases from V and 1 base from J, with 7 bases in between. CDR3 size: 13 residues. CDR1 is MDHEN and CDR2 is SYDVKM in the germline V gene. The CDR3 DNA reads as TGTGCCAGCAGTTTCTCTCCGTCCTACGAGCAGTACTTC. As protein: CASSFSPSYEQYF.

V and J are TRBV25-1 and TRBJ2-2; unclear D gene. V dropped 3 bases and J dropped 5 bases, with 13 bases sitting between them. Per germline, CDR1 MGHDK and CDR2 SYGVNS. This CDR3 is built from 15 residues. The CDR3 sequence is CASSEASGPTGELFF. CDR3 sequence (DNA): TGTGCCAGCAGTGAGGCATCAGGTCCGACCGGGGAGCTGTTTTTT. Full variable domain (missing parts from reference TRBV25-1 and TRBJ2-2): EADIYQTPRYLVIGTGKKITLECSQTMGHDKMYWYQQDPGMELHLIHYSYGVNSTEKGDLSSESTVSRIRTEHFPLTLESARPSHTSQYLCASSEASGPTGELFFGEGSRLTVL.

This clonotype has ten or more counts. The rearrangement links TRBV28 to TRBJ2-3, with TRBD1 identical over 7 bases. Trimming at V came to 7 bases and at J to 1 base, leaving 11 bases not matched to a gene. CDR3 size: 16 residues. Germline V gene sequence: CDR1 MDHEN, CDR2 SYDVKM. The CDR3 DNA reads as TGTGCCAGCACCCGGGGACAGTCCGCTCGCACAGATACGCAGTATTTT. This codes for CASTRGQSARTDTQYF.

The V and J genes are TRBV7-9 and TRBJ2-1, with TRBD1 matching over 9 bases. Germline V lookup: CDR1 SEHNR, CDR2 FQNEAQ (reference sequence). The CDR3 runs to 15 residues. Trimming at V came to 5 bases and at J to 5 bases, leaving 7 bases not matched to a gene. The CDR3 DNA reads as TGTGCCAGCAGCCTGGGACAGGGAGAAAACAATGAGCAGTTCTTC. It encodes CASSLGQGENNEQFF.

This clonotype was seen many times. This chain uses TRBV28 with TRBJ2-2; D gene ambiguous. This CDR3 contains 12 residues. Germline CDR1 MDHEN, CDR2 SYDVKM. Between the trimmed V and J ends, which lost 3 bases and 6 bases, there was a span of 5 bases. The CDR3 DNA sequence: TGTGCCAGCAGTTTGGATCCCGGGGAGCTGTTTTTT. It translates to CASSLDPGELFF.

This clonotype has more than one count but fewer than ten. The rearrangement uses TRBV12-3 or TRBV12-4 and TRBJ2-6; the D is unclear. Trimming removed 5 bases at V and 0 bases at J, with 11 bases between. This CDR3 is 16 amino acids long. CDR3 loop: CASSARIHSGANVLTF. In DNA form, the CDR3 reads TGTGCCAGCAGTGCTAGAATTCACTCTGGGGCCAACGTCCTGACTTTC.

The V gene is TRBV20-1, the J gene TRBJ2-3; TRBD2 matches 8 bases. The CDR3 is 13 residues long. Germline lookup yields CDR1 DFQATT and CDR2 SNEGSKA (reference sequence). V lost 6 bases, J lost 2 bases, and 4 bases stayed unmatched. The CDR3 bases are TGCAGTGCGAGGACTAGCAACACAGATACGCAGTATTTT. This encodes CSARTSNTDTQYF.

This clonotype was picked up many times. The DNA for the CDR3 is TGCGCCAGCAGCGTGCTGGGTGGGCAGGGGAATTACAATGAGCAGTTCTTC. Translated: CASSVLGGQGNYNEQFF. The gene calls are TRBV5-1 and TRBJ2-1; D might be TRBD1 (6 bases). Trimming cost V 4 bases and J 4 bases, with 21 bases left between them. Germline lookup yields CDR1 SGHRS and CDR2 YFSETQ. The CDR3 loop spans 17 amino acids.

In its sample, this clonotype was seen a few times. This chain uses TRBV6-2 or TRBV6-3 with TRBJ2-3; D might be TRBD2 (6 bases). The V and J ends lost 0 bases and 6 bases respectively, with 22 bases between them. The CDR3 loop spans 18 amino acids. Germline CDR1 reads MNHEY; CDR2 reads SVGEGT. The CDR3 sequence: CASSYSLRLVTPTDTQYF. CDR3 coding DNA: TGTGCCAGCAGTTACTCGTTACGACTAGTAACACCCACGGATACGCAGTATTTT.

The chain recombines TRBV6-2 or TRBV6-3 with TRBJ2-3, with D maybe TRBD1 (6 bases). Looked up from germline, CDR1 is MNHEY and CDR2 is SVGEGT. Trimming pared 4 bases from V and 6 bases from J, leaving 20 bases between. CDR3 length: 16 amino acids. CDR3 coding DNA: TGTGCCAGCAGTTTTTGGGGGCTAGCCACGACGGATACGCAGTATTTT. It translates to CASSFWGLATTDTQYF.

The rearrangement links TRBV5-5 to TRBJ2-7; D gene unclear. This CDR3 region has 13 residues. V was shortened by 4 bases and J by 3 bases, with 11 bases between the two germline ends. CDR1 and CDR2 (germline): SGHKS, YYEKEE (reference sequence). The DNA of the CDR3 is TGTGCCAGCAGCGAATCAGAAAGCTACGAGCAGTACTTC. Encoded protein: CASSESESYEQYF.

This clonotype was seen a handful of times. The V and J genes are TRBV11-2 and TRBJ2-3; TRBD2 aligns across 14 bases. V shed 11 bases and J 5 bases; nucleotides not matched to a gene: 6. Germline V lookup: CDR1 SGHAT, CDR2 FQNNGV. This CDR3 is 14 amino acids long. CDR3 sequence reads: CAPGLAGGEDTQYF. For the CDR3, the DNA is TGTGCCCCCGGACTAGCGGGAGGAGAAGATACGCAGTATTTT.

This chain joins TRBV7-9 and TRBJ2-1; TRBD2 agrees at 9 bases. The V gene end was trimmed by 5 bases and the J gene end by 4 bases; junction bases not matched to a gene: 6. This CDR3 has 15 residues. CDR1 is SEHNR, CDR2 FQNEAQ, per germline (reference sequence). The CDR3 DNA reads TGTGCCAGCAGCCCCAGACTAGCGGTTTACAATGAGCAGTTCTTC. Translation: CASSPRLAVYNEQFF. Combining the CDR3 with reference TRBV7-9 and TRBJ2-1 gives the whole variable domain DTGVSQNPRHKITKRGQNVTFRCDPISEHNRLYWYRQTLGQGPEFLTYFQNEAQLEKSRLLSDRFSAERPKGSFSTLEIQRTEQGDSAMYLCASSPRLAVYNEQFFGPGTRLTVL.

This clonotype was recorded many times. This chain joins TRBV4-2 and TRBJ2-5; 7 bases are shared with TRBD2. Germline V gene data show CDR1 as LGHNA and CDR2 as YNFKEQ. J gave up 4 bases and V 0 bases, and 5 bases lay outside the gene matches. This CDR3 comprises 15 residues. In nucleotides, the CDR3 is TGTGCCAGCAGCCAAGAGGAGGGAGGGAGAGAGACCCAGTACTTC. Its protein product is CASSQEEGGRETQYF.

The chain recombines TRBV4-3 with TRBJ2-1; 9 nucleotides agree with TRBD1. Germline V CDR1 and CDR2: LGHNA, YSLEER. There are 15 residues in the CDR3. V gave up 2 bases and J gave up 7 bases; unmatched junction bases: 6. The CDR3 sequence: CASSQPGQGGNEQFF. In DNA form, the CDR3 reads TGCGCCAGCAGCCAACCGGGACAGGGAGGGAATGAGCAGTTCTTC.

This clonotype was picked up many times. The CDR3 loop is CSIQGDTDTQYF. The CDR3 DNA is TGCAGCATACAGGGGGACACAGATACGCAGTATTTT. This chain links TRBV29-1 with TRBJ2-3, with 8 bases identical to TRBD1. Germline V CDR1 and CDR2: SQVTM, ANQGSEA. After removal of 8 bases from V and 2 bases from J, the junction contained 3 bases not matched to a gene. CDR3 length: 12 residues.

The chain employs TRBV27 and TRBJ2-7; 13 bases match TRBD2. The CDR3 is 15 residues long. Germline values: CDR1 MNHEY, CDR2 SMNVEV (reference sequence). Unmatched junction bases numbered 8, after V lost 5 bases and J lost 7 bases. The CDR3 here is CASSRGLAGAREQYF. Here the CDR3 DNA reads TGTGCCAGCAGTCGAGGACTAGCGGGAGCGAGGGAGCAGTACTTC.

Comment on this clonotype: The junction departs from germline at one end; a sequencing error may be responsible. The V and J genes are TRBV29-1 and TRBJ2-3, with D perhaps TRBD1 or TRBD2 (6 bases each). The CDR3 spans 12 residues. Germline loops: CDR1 SQVTM, CDR2 ANQGSEA. The CDR3 sequence: CSVEGGTDTQYF. CDR3 bases: TGCAGCGTCGAAGGGGGGACAGATACGCAGTATTTT.

This clonotype was recorded once. A much larger clone lies one base from this, so it may be a read error. This sequence joins TRBV28 and TRBJ2-1, with D perhaps being TRBD1 or TRBD2 (6 bases each). CDR1 and CDR2 (germline): MDHEN, SYDVKM. The CDR3 totals 17 residues. The CDR3 is CTSSTAAYRDFYNEQFF. The CDR3 region has the DNA TGTACCAGCAGTACAGCTGCGTACAGGGACTTCTACAATGAGCAGTTCTTC.

This chain uses TRBV13 with TRBJ2-7; 8 nucleotides line up with TRBD1. The germline V gene encodes CDR1 PRHDT and CDR2 FYEKMQ (reference sequence). The junction had 10 bases not matched to a gene; V was cut back by 6 bases and J by 0 bases. This CDR3 is 16 amino acids long. The CDR3 region is CASRARQGPFSYEQYF. For the CDR3, the DNA is TGTGCCAGCAGGGCACGACAGGGGCCCTTCTCCTACGAGCAGTACTTC.

This clonotype occurred many times. The V and J genes are TRBV27 and TRBJ2-1; no clear D. With 0 bases removed from V and 8 bases from J, the gap between germline ends came to 8 bases. CDR1 and CDR2 from the germline V gene are MNHEY and SMNVEV (reference sequence). CDR3 length: 13 amino acids. The CDR3 DNA sequence: TGTGCCAGCAGTTTATCTCCAGGCTATGAGCAGTTCTTC. This gives the protein CASSLSPGYEQFF.

In this sample, this clonotype turned up once. The rearrangement joins TRBV19 to TRBJ2-3; D not certain. Germline CDR1 is LNHDA and CDR2 is SQIVND (reference sequence). Trimming shortened V by 5 bases and J by 6 bases, and 12 bases separated the two germline ends. The CDR3 has 13 amino acids. The CDR3 DNA sequence: TGTGCCAGTAGTGTGATGATTGTGGATACGCAGTATTTT. Protein product: CASSVMIVDTQYF.